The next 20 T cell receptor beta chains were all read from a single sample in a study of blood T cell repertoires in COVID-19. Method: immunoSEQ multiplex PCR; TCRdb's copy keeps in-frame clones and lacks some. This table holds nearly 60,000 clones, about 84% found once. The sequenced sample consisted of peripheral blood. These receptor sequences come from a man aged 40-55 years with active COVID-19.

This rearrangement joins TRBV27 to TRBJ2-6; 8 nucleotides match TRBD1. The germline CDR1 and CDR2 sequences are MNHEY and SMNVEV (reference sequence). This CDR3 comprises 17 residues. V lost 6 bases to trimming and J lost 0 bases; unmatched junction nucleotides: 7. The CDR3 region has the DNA TGTGCCAGCAGCCCGGACAGGGATTACTCTGGGGCCAACGTCCTGACTTTC. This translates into CASSPDRDYSGANVLTF.

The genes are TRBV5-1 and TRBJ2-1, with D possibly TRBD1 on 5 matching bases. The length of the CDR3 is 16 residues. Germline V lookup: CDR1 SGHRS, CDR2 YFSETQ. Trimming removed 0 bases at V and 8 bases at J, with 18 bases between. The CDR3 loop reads CASSLVGQGFVDEQFF. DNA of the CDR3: TGCGCCAGCAGCTTGGTGGGTCAGGGTTTCGTAGATGAGCAGTTCTTC.

Here the CDR3 DNA reads TGTGCCAGCAGCAGCGGCAGGGGAACGCGTTCACCCCTCCACTTT. Residues: CASSSGRGTRSPLHF. This rearrangement joins TRBV5-8 to TRBJ1-6, with a possible D match to TRBD1 (6 bases). The CDR3 has 15 amino acids. Trimming stripped 4 bases from V and 9 bases from J, with 17 bases between. Germline V lookup: CDR1 SGHTS, CDR2 YDEGEE.

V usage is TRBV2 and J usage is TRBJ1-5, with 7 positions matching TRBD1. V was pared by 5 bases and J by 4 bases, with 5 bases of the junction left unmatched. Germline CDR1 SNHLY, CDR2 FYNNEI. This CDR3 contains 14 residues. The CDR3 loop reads CASSPTRGNQPQHF. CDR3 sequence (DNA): TGTGCCAGCAGTCCAACCAGGGGGAATCAGCCCCAGCATTTT.

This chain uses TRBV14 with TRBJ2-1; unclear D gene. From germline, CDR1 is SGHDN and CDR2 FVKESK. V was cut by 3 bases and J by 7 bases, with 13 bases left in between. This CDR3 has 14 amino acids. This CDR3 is CASSQMLDSNEQFF. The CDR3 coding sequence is TGTGCCAGCAGCCAGATGCTAGATTCGAATGAGCAGTTCTTC. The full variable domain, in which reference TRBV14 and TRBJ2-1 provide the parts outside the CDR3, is EAGVTQFPSHSVIEKGQTVTLRCDPISGHDNLYWYRRVMGKEIKFLLHFVKESKQDESGMPNNRFLAERTGGTYSTLKVQPAELEDSGVYFCASSQMLDSNEQFFGPGTRLTVL.

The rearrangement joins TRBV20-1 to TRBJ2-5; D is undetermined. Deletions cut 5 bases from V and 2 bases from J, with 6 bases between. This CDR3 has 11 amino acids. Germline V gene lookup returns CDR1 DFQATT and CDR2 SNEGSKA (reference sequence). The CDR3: CSAAEQETQYF. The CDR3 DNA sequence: TGCAGTGCTGCGGAGCAAGAGACCCAGTACTTC.

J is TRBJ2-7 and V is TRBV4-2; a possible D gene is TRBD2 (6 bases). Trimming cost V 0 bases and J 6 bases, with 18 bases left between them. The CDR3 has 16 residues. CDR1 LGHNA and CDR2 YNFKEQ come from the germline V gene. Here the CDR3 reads CASSQERGGYLGEQYF. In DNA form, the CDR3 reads TGTGCCAGCAGCCAAGAACGTGGAGGGTACCTTGGCGAGCAGTACTTC.

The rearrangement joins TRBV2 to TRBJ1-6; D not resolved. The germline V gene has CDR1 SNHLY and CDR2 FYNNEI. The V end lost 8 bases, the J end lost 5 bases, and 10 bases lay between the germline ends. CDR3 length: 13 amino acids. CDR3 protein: CASGPLDNSPLHF. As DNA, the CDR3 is TGTGCCAGCGGTCCCCTAGATAATTCACCCCTCCACTTT.

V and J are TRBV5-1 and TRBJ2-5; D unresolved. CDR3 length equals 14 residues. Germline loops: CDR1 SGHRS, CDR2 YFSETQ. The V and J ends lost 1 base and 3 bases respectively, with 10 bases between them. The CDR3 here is CASSLLSLEETQYF. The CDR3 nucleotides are TGCGCCAGCAGCTTGTTATCCCTAGAAGAGACCCAGTACTTC.

DNA of the CDR3: TGTGCCAGCAGCTTAGAGGCTGGGAGTCGGTATTTT. It yields the protein CASSLEAGSRYF. The rearrangement links TRBV11-2 to TRBJ2-3, with a tentative D call TRBD2 (5 bases). CDR1 is SGHAT and CDR2 is FQNNGV in the germline V gene. The germline V and J ends were trimmed by 0 bases and 14 bases, with 12 bases remaining between them. The CDR3 has 12 residues. The complete variable domain, with remaining parts taken from reference TRBV11-2 and TRBJ2-3, reads EAGVAQSPRYKIIEKRQSVAFWCNPISGHATLYWYQQILGQGPKLLIQFQNNGVVDDSQLPKDRFSAERLKGVDSTLKIQPAKLEDSAVYLCASSLEAGSRYFGPGTRLTVL.

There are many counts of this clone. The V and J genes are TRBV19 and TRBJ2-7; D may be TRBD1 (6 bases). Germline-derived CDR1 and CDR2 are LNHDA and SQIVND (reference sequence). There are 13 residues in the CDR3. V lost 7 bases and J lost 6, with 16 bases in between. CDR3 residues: CASTATGLGEQYF. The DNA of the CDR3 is TGTGCCAGTACCGCAACAGGGCTGGGCGAGCAGTACTTC.

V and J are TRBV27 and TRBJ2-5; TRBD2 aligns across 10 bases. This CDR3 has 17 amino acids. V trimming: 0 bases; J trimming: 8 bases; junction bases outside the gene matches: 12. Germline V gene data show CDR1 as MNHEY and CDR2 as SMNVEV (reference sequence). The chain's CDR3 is CASSLSRPSGSGETQYF. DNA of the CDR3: TGTGCCAGCAGTTTATCGAGGCCTAGCGGGAGTGGAGAAACCCAGTACTTC.

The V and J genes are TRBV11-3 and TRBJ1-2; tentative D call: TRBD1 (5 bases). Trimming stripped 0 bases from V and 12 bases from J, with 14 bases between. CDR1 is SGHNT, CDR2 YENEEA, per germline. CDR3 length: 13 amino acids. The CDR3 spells CASSLDSTGPDTF. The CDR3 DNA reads TGTGCCAGCAGCTTAGATAGTACAGGCCCGGACACCTTC.

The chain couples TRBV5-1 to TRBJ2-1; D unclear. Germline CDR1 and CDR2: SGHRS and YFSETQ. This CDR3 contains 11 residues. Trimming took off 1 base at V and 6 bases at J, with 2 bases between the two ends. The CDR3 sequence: CASSLLNEQFF. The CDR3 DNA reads TGCGCCAGCAGCTTGCTCAATGAGCAGTTCTTC. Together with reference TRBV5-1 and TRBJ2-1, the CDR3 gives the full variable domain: KAGVTQTPRYLIKTRGQQVTLSCSPISGHRSVSWYQQTPGQGLQFLFEYFSETQRNKGNFPGRFSGRQFSNSRSEMNVSTLELGDSALYLCASSLLNEQFFGPGTRLTVL.

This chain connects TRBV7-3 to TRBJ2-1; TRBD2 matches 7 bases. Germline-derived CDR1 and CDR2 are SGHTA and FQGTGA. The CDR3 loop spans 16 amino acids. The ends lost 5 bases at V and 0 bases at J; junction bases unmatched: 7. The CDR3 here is CASSPGLADSYNEQFF. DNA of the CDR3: TGTGCCAGCAGCCCCGGGCTAGCGGACTCCTACAATGAGCAGTTCTTC.

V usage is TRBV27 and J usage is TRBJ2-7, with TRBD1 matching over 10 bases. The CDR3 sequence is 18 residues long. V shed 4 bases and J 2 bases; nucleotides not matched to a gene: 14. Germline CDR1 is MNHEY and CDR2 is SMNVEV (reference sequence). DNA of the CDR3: TGTGCCAGCAGTTCAGACAGGGGGCGCTGGGCGGGACCCTACGAGCAGTACTTC. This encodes CASSSDRGRWAGPYEQYF.

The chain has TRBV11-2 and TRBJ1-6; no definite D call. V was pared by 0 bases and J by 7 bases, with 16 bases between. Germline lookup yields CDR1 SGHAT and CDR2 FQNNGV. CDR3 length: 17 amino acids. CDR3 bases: TGTGCCAGCAGCTTAGAAATGAGGGCCTCGGCGAATTCACCCCTCCACTTT. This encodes CASSLEMRASANSPLHF. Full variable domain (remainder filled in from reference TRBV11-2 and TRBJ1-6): EAGVAQSPRYKIIEKRQSVAFWCNPISGHATLYWYQQILGQGPKLLIQFQNNGVVDDSQLPKDRFSAERLKGVDSTLKIQPAKLEDSAVYLCASSLEMRASANSPLHFGNGTRLTVT.

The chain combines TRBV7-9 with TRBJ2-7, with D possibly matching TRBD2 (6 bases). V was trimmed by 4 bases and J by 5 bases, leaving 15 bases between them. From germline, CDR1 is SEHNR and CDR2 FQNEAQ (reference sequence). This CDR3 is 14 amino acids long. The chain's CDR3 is CASSSGTLSDEQYF. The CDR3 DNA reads TGTGCCAGCAGCTCCGGGACTTTATCTGACGAGCAGTACTTC.

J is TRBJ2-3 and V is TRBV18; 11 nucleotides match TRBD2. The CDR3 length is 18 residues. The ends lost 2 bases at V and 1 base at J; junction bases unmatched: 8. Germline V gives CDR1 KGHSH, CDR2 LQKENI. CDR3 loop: CASSPVLAGEGGTDTQYF. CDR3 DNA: TGTGCCAGCTCACCAGTACTAGCGGGAGAAGGCGGCACAGATACGCAGTATTTT. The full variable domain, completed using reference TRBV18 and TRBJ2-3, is NAGVMQNPRHLVRRRGQEARLRCSPMKGHSHVYWYRQLPEEGLKFMVYLQKENIIDESGMPKERFSAEFPKEGPSILRIQQVVRGDSAAYFCASSPVLAGEGGTDTQYFGPGTRLTVL.

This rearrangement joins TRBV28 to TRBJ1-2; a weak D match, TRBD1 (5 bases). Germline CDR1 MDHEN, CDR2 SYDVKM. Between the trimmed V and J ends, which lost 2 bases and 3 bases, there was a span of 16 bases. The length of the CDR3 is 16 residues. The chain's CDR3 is CASSLGSGGGDYGYTF. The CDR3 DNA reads TGTGCCAGCAGTTTAGGGTCGGGGGGTGGCGACTATGGCTACACCTTC.